Below, one TCR beta chain is given with its context. Individuals aged 18 to 89 years were recruited from approximately 24 US areas. As processed by the authors: Reference gene primers were amplified, and this amplification served to estimate nucleated cell counts. Profiled with immunoSEQ multiplex PCR; TCRdb holds only in-frame clones, not every one. For V, J and clone size, that table is used; D and trimming come from the DNA. The sample has about 200,000 clones; nearly 90% are singletons. The entry originates in a study of blood T cell repertoires in COVID-19. Looking at the study overall: T cells, B-cell-depleted T cells, or PBMCs provided the cDNA or gDNA that served as material.

Germline assignment: CDR1 SGHDT and CDR2 YYEEEE. Trimming cost V 1 base and J 6 bases, with 13 bases left between them. The CDR3 runs 15 residues. This receptor was identified in a woman between 25 and 40 years old with acute COVID-19. The gene calls are TRBV5-6 and TRBJ1-4; D is unresolved. Sequenced input: PBMCs or T cells enriched from blood (not recorded which). The CDR3 DNA reads as TGTGCCAGCAGCTTGAAGAGGCGACTGGATGAAAAACTGTTTTTT. Amino acid sequence: CASSLKRRLDEKLFF.